This T cell receptor (beta chain) is from a study of T cells after yellow fever vaccination. Germline V gives CDR1 SGHRS, CDR2 YFSETQ. The CDR3 spans 16 residues. The junction had 9 bases not matched to a gene; V was cut back by 3 bases and J by 0 bases. Template switching by 5'RACE produced TCR cDNA, adding a universal primer site and UMIs. TCRdb re-called the 5' RACE reads with MiXCR, one entry per CDR3 protein. The data show about 73,000 distinct CDR3 sequences, around 7.7% seen once. There are a few counts of this clonotype. This specimen was CD8+ T cells sorted from PBMCs, taken on the day of the yellow fever booster vaccination. The receptor was isolated from a man aged 25-45 years who received the YFV17D yellow fever vaccine. V gene TRBV5-1 combines with J gene TRBJ2-7, with TRBD2 matching over 7 bases. CDR3 residues: CASSWTERGSSYEQYF. CDR3 nucleotide sequence: TGCGCCAGCAGCTGGACTGAGCGCGGGAGCTCCTACGAGCAGTACTTC.